This T cell receptor beta chain was recorded in a study of metastatic and nonmetastatic thyroid tumors. Ahead of thyroid surgery, no patient had received treatment of any kind. Using MiXCR, TCRdb reanalyzed the PCR reads. The table lists approximately 31,000 clones, about 32% of them singletons. The study's findings and limits: TCR beta diversity was reportedly significantly higher in malignant thyroid tumors than benign nodules, in blood and tumor.

The ends lost 2 bases at V and 1 base at J; junction bases unmatched: 6. The CDR3 has 17 amino acids. In germline, CDR1 is MNHEY, CDR2 SMNVEV (reference sequence). This clone occurred many times. Its target is unknown. The sample consisted of blood. The clonotype originates from a female donor with papillary thyroid cancer or a benign thyroid nodule (not recorded which). Some clones in this sample may be carry-over from other donors' samples. J is TRBJ2-7 and V is TRBV27; TRBD1 matches 12 bases. The CDR3 reads CASSLVGQGAWSYEQYF. For the CDR3, the DNA is TGTGCCAGCAGTTTAGTGGGACAGGGGGCTTGGTCCTACGAGCAGTACTTC.